Each of the 29 T cell receptor beta chains below was sequenced from the same sample in a study of T cell changes during pregnancy in multiple sclerosis. Sequenced by immunoSEQ multiplex PCR; TCRdb stores in-frame clones only, minus some. The sample has 70,000 to 100,000 clones, 80% to 95% seen once; the top ten hold around 1.4%. Here the sequenced sample was peripheral blood, taken in the third trimester of pregnancy. These TCRs come from a female donor in good health, enrolled as a control in a pregnancy study.

This clone was observed once. The chain recombines TRBV10-3 with TRBJ2-1; D remains ambiguous. V was cut by 10 bases and J by 0 bases, with 13 bases left in between. Looked up from germline, CDR1 is ENHRY and CDR2 is SYGVKD. The length of the CDR3 is 14 residues. The CDR3 protein is CATLSAHSYNEQFF. In DNA, the CDR3 is TGTGCCACTTTAAGCGCGCACTCCTACAATGAGCAGTTCTTC.

J is TRBJ1-5 and V is TRBV28; D is unresolved. CDR3 length: 17 residues. V lost 4 bases to trimming and J lost 3 bases, with 19 bases between them. From germline, CDR1 is MDHEN and CDR2 SYDVKM. The CDR3 is CASSSSPTYFVNQPQHF. CDR3 nucleotides: TGTGCCAGCAGTTCCTCTCCTACTTATTTCGTCAATCAGCCCCAGCATTTT.

Comment on this clone: One end of the junction fails to match germline, which may point to a read error. The rearrangement links TRBV7-2 to TRBJ2-5, with 8 bases identical to TRBD1. Germline CDR1 is SGHTA and CDR2 is FQGNSA. The CDR3 is made up of 15 amino acids. The CDR3 coding sequence is TGTGCCAGCAGCTTCGGACAGGGTGTTCAAGGGACCCAGTACTTC. As protein: CASSFGQGVQGTQYF. Combining the CDR3 with reference TRBV7-2 and TRBJ2-5 gives the whole variable domain GAGVSQSPSNKVTEKGKDVELRCDPISGHTALYWYRQSLGQGLEFLIYFQGNSAPDKSGLPSDRFSAERTGGSVSTLTIQRTQQEDSAVYLCASSFGQGVQGTQYFGPGTRLLVL.

This chain connects TRBV2 to TRBJ2-5, with TRBD2 identical over 8 bases. Trimming took 6 bases from V and 4 from J; bases not matched to a gene: 7. In germline, CDR1 is SNHLY, CDR2 FYNNEI. CDR3 length: 14 residues. CDR3 protein: CASRADGGVETQYF. The CDR3 DNA is TGTGCCAGCAGAGCGGACGGGGGGGTAGAGACCCAGTACTTC.

The V gene is TRBV28, the J gene TRBJ2-3; 7 bases line up with TRBD1. J was trimmed by 1 base and V by 5 bases; bases with no gene match: 12. Germline V gives CDR1 MDHEN, CDR2 SYDVKM. The CDR3 covers 17 residues. Written as DNA, the CDR3 is TGTGCCAGCAGTCTTAAAACAGGGGTGGTCGGCACAGATACGCAGTATTTT. It is translated as CASSLKTGVVGTDTQYF.

The CDR3 nucleotides are TGTGCCAGCAGTCACCCTCGGTTGGGGGGGGAGAATTCTGAAGCTTTCTTT. This encodes CASSHPRLGGENSEAFF. The rearrangement joins TRBV7-9 to TRBJ1-1, with D perhaps TRBD1 (5 bases). V gave up 6 bases and J gave up 6 bases, with 26 bases separating them. The CDR3 runs 17 residues. Germline V gene data show CDR1 as SEHNR and CDR2 as FQNEAQ (reference sequence).

The chain combines TRBV28 with TRBJ2-7; TRBD1 matches at 7 bases. Trimming at V came to 6 bases and at J to 1 base, leaving 6 bases not matched to a gene. Germline V CDR1 and CDR2: MDHEN, SYDVKM. The CDR3 extends over 14 amino acids. The CDR3 sequence is CASRSGTVSYEQYF. In DNA, the CDR3 is TGTGCCAGCAGATCGGGGACAGTATCCTACGAGCAGTACTTC. Using reference TRBV28 and TRBJ2-7 for the parts outside the CDR3, the full variable domain is DVKVTQSSRYLVKRTGEKVFLECVQDMDHENMFWYRQDPGLGLRLIYFSYDVKMKEKGDIPEGYSVSREKKERFSLILESASTNQTSMYLCASRSGTVSYEQYFGPGTRLTVT.

CDR3 in amino acids: CASSLSRRDYEQYF. CDR3 nucleotides: TGTGCCAGCAGCTTGTCAAGGAGGGACTACGAGCAGTACTTC. The chain has TRBV5-6 and TRBJ2-7, with D maybe TRBD2 (6 bases). This CDR3 is built from 14 residues. Germline V gene sequence: CDR1 SGHDT, CDR2 YYEEEE. V gave up 1 base and J gave up 3 bases, with 11 bases separating them.

V is TRBV7-2 and J is TRBJ2-1, with D tentatively TRBD2 (5 bases). The CDR3 spans 13 residues. V was clipped by 6 bases and J by 6 bases, with 12 bases between them. From germline, CDR1 is SGHTA and CDR2 FQGNSA. The CDR3 coding sequence is TGTGCCAGCAGTGTACTAGTTGTCAATGAGCAGTTCTTC. This codes for CASSVLVVNEQFF.

The chain uses TRBV6-5 and TRBJ1-5; 7 bases line up with TRBD1. Germline CDR1 and CDR2: MNHEY and SVGAGI. Trimming removed 2 bases from V and 6 bases from J; junction bases left unmatched: 4. CDR3 length: 14 residues. The CDR3, as DNA: TGTGCCAGCAGTTACAGGGGGCAAGGTCAGCCCCAGCATTTT. Its translation is CASSYRGQGQPQHF.

The chain links TRBV27 to TRBJ2-5; 11 nucleotides align to TRBD2. Germline V gene lookup returns CDR1 MNHEY and CDR2 SMNVEV (reference sequence). CDR3 size: 15 residues. After removal of 6 bases from V and 4 bases from J, the junction contained 7 bases not matched to a gene. In nucleotides, the CDR3 is TGTGCCAGCAGCTTAACTAGCGGGAGCTCAGAGACCCAGTACTTC. As protein: CASSLTSGSSETQYF.

This chain links TRBV10-3 with TRBJ2-1; 11 positions agree with TRBD2. This CDR3 is 15 amino acids long. V lost 3 bases and J lost 9; bases outside the gene matches: 7. In germline, CDR1 is ENHRY, CDR2 SYGVKD. DNA for the CDR3: TGTGCCATCAGTGAAGAACTAGCGGGAGCGCTTGAGCAGTTCTTC. Its protein product is CAISEELAGALEQFF.

The genes are TRBV28 and TRBJ2-7; TRBD2 matches 12 bases. V shed 6 bases, J shed 2 bases, and the junction held 5 bases outside the gene matches. This CDR3 spans 15 amino acids. Germline V CDR1 and CDR2: MDHEN, SYDVKM. The CDR3 coding sequence is TGTGCCAGCAGCCCCTGGACTAGCGGGACCTACGAGCAGTACTTC. Translated, it gives CASSPWTSGTYEQYF.

The chain joins TRBV18 to TRBJ2-3; 9 bases line up with TRBD1. The CDR3 extends over 14 amino acids. Germline trimming cut 7 bases from V and 4 bases from J; bases unmatched to any gene: 6. The germline V gene has CDR1 KGHSH and CDR2 LQKENI. The CDR3 loop reads CASLPDRGADTQYF. In DNA, the CDR3 is TGTGCCAGCTTACCGGACAGGGGCGCAGATACGCAGTATTTT.

The table lists this clone with a count of one. The chain links TRBV27 to TRBJ2-3, with 13 bases matching TRBD2. Germline-derived CDR1 and CDR2 are MNHEY and SMNVEV (reference sequence). V shed 4 bases and J 0 bases; nucleotides not matched to a gene: 7. The CDR3 consists of 18 residues. DNA of the CDR3: TGTGCCAGCAGTTCACTAGCGGGAGGGGGTAAGAGCACAGATACGCAGTATTTT. Encoded protein: CASSSLAGGGKSTDTQYF.

This chain links TRBV18 with TRBJ2-7, with 8 bases aligning to TRBD2. The CDR3 is made up of 16 amino acids. Germline CDR1 and CDR2: KGHSH and LQKENI. Unmatched junction bases numbered 11, after V lost 1 base and J lost 6 bases. CDR3 residues: CASSPQGSGSSGEQYF. The CDR3 DNA is TGTGCCAGCTCACCACAGGGAAGCGGGAGTAGTGGCGAGCAGTACTTC.

V usage is TRBV18 and J usage is TRBJ1-4; possible D gene TRBD1, 5 bases. The CDR3 loop spans 18 amino acids. Germline V gene lookup returns CDR1 KGHSH and CDR2 LQKENI. V dropped 1 base and J dropped 4 bases, with 19 bases sitting between them. The CDR3 region is CASSPLSGHSFDNEKLFF. For the CDR3, the DNA is TGTGCCAGCTCACCACTTTCCGGACACAGTTTTGATAATGAAAAACTGTTTTTT.

V gene TRBV5-1 combines with J gene TRBJ1-1; 7 bases fit TRBD1. The CDR3 has 13 amino acids. The trim removed 3 bases at V and 3 bases at J, leaving 2 bases unmatched. CDR1 SGHRS and CDR2 YFSETQ come from the germline V gene. The CDR3 sequence is CASSWQGDTEAFF. DNA of the CDR3: TGCGCCAGCAGCTGGCAGGGGGACACTGAAGCTTTCTTT.

The CDR3 DNA is TGCGCCAGCAGCTTGGGGCAGGCTAGCGGTGACGAGCAGTACTTC. Translating it yields CASSLGQASGDEQYF. This chain links TRBV5-1 with TRBJ2-7; 7 bases match TRBD2. Germline CDR1 SGHRS, CDR2 YFSETQ. J was trimmed by 5 bases and V by 0 bases; bases with no gene match: 8. This CDR3 is built from 15 residues.

The V gene is TRBV4-1, the J gene TRBJ1-2; possibly TRBD1 for D (6 bases). The length of the CDR3 is 15 residues. The V gene's germline CDR1 is MGHRA and CDR2 YSYEKL. The ends were cut back, 0 bases at V and 6 bases at J, with 14 bases in the middle. CDR3 in DNA: TGCGCCAGCAGCCAAGATCGTTGGACAGCTGATGGCTACACCTTC. Translating it yields CASSQDRWTADGYTF.

The CDR3 DNA is TGTGCCAGCTCACCAGCCGGGACAAACTACGAGCAGTACTTC. Amino acids: CASSPAGTNYEQYF. This chain links TRBV18 with TRBJ2-7; weak D call: TRBD1 (6 bases). The V end was cut by 2 bases, the J end by 3 bases, with 11 bases between. The CDR3 extends over 14 amino acids. Germline V CDR1 and CDR2: KGHSH, LQKENI.

The chain carries TRBV5-1 and TRBJ1-1, with 7 bases lining up with TRBD1. This CDR3 has 14 residues. The germline CDR1 and CDR2 sequences are SGHRS and YFSETQ. Losses at the gene ends were 4 bases for V and 1 base for J; bases not matched to a gene: 4. CDR3 sequence: CASSPGTENTEAFF. The CDR3, as DNA: TGCGCCAGCAGCCCCGGGACAGAGAACACTGAAGCTTTCTTT. The full variable domain, rest sourced from reference TRBV5-1 and TRBJ1-1, is KAGVTQTPRYLIKTRGQQVTLSCSPISGHRSVSWYQQTPGQGLQFLFEYFSETQRNKGNFPGRFSGRQFSNSRSEMNVSTLELGDSALYLCASSPGTENTEAFFGQGTRLTVV.

The count of this clone is one. The CDR3 spells CASSDSDIPYEQYF. CDR3 in DNA: TGTGCCAGCAGTGACTCCGACATTCCCTACGAGCAGTACTTC. The J gene is TRBJ2-5, the V gene TRBV25-1; D unresolved. The DNA end is more similar to TRBJ2-7, so the J call may be wrong. Germline V gives CDR1 MGHDK, CDR2 SYGVNS. This CDR3 contains 14 residues.

J is TRBJ1-1 and V is TRBV20-1; no clear D. This CDR3 spans 11 amino acids. Trimming took off 0 bases at V and 5 bases at J, with 4 bases between the two ends. In germline, CDR1 is DFQATT, CDR2 SNEGSKA (reference sequence). CDR3 DNA sequence: TGCAGTGCTAGAGAGGCAACTGAAGCTTTCTTT. Protein sequence: CSAREATEAFF.

The chain combines TRBV7-2 with TRBJ2-7; D remains ambiguous. The germline CDR1 and CDR2 sequences are SGHTA and FQGNSA. The CDR3 extends over 12 amino acids. Trimming cost V 2 bases and J 1 base, with 3 bases left between them. DNA of the CDR3: TGTGCCAGCAGCTTAACATCCTACGAGCAGTACTTC. It codes for CASSLTSYEQYF.

The chain employs TRBV7-2 and TRBJ1-3; the D gene is possibly TRBD1 (5 bases). The length of the CDR3 is 14 residues. The germline V and J ends were trimmed by 5 bases and 2 bases, with 10 bases remaining between them. The germline CDR1 and CDR2 sequences are SGHTA and FQGNSA. DNA for the CDR3: TGTGCCAGCAGCGTCGACAGTGCTGGAAACACCATATATTTT. Amino acid sequence: CASSVDSAGNTIYF.

The chain joins TRBV30 to TRBJ1-3; D possibly corresponds to TRBD1 (5 bases). The CDR3 totals 15 residues. Germline assignment: CDR1 GTSNPN and CDR2 SVGIG (reference sequence). Trimming shortened V by 3 bases and J by 0 bases, and 12 bases separated the two germline ends. The CDR3 DNA reads TGTGCCTGGAGGCCAGACAGTTACTCTGGAAACACCATATATTTT. It specifies CAWRPDSYSGNTIYF.

The chain recombines TRBV28 with TRBJ2-2; 7 nucleotides line up with TRBD1. V was pared by 7 bases and J by 5 bases, with 10 bases of the junction left unmatched. The CDR3 extends over 15 amino acids. Germline values: CDR1 MDHEN, CDR2 SYDVKM. The CDR3 here is CASIFTGVKTGELFF. CDR3 sequence (DNA): TGTGCCAGCATCTTTACAGGGGTCAAGACCGGGGAGCTGTTTTTT.

This chain connects TRBV2 to TRBJ1-5; a weak D match, TRBD1 (5 bases). Trimming pared 3 bases from V and 9 bases from J, leaving 12 bases between. Germline V gene data show CDR1 as SNHLY and CDR2 as FYNNEI. The CDR3 is made up of 13 amino acids. The CDR3 nucleotides read TGTGCCAGCAGTGACGACGGACAAAGGCCCCAGCATTTT. The encoded protein is CASSDDGQRPQHF. The full variable domain, completed using reference TRBV2 and TRBJ1-5, is EPEVTQTPSHQVTQMGQEVILRCVPISNHLYFYWYRQILGQKVEFLVSFYNNEISEKSEIFDDQFSVERPDGSNFTLKIRSTKLEDSAMYFCASSDDGQRPQHFGDGTRLSIL.